Below, 5 T cell receptor beta chains from the same sample are listed, as sequenced in a study of cytotoxic CD8 clonotypes in ibrutinib-treated CLL. Profiling relied on immunoSEQ multiplex PCR, and the TCRdb table lists in-frame clones only, not all of them. The sample has approximately 200,000 clones, around 72% seen once. Here the sequenced sample was PBMCs, taken after 24 months of ibrutinib treatment. These receptors all stem from a human donor with chronic lymphocytic leukemia.

V usage is TRBV9 and J usage is TRBJ2-3; 10 bases match TRBD2. V was clipped by 4 bases and J by 6 bases; unmatched bases: 14. The CDR3 has 17 amino acids. The germline V gene has CDR1 SGDLS and CDR2 YYNGEE. CDR3 protein: CASSPRGASGSRDTQYF. The CDR3 DNA sequence: TGTGCCAGCAGCCCTCGGGGGGCTAGCGGGAGTCGGGATACGCAGTATTTT.

V and J are TRBV1 and TRBJ2-7; no check of the table's D call, TRBD2, against the DNA was made. TRBV1 is marked as a pseudogene. The CDR3 is 16 residues long. The CDR3 sequence is CTSSQGTSRSRYEQYF. The CDR3, as DNA: TGCACCAGCAGCCAGGGGACTAGCCGATCCCGCTACGAGCAGTACTTC.

The V call is TRBV11-3, the J call TRBJ2-3; 7 nucleotides match TRBD1. The CDR3 runs 13 residues. Per germline, CDR1 SGHNT and CDR2 YENEEA. V gave up 5 bases and J gave up 6 bases; unmatched junction bases: 5. CDR3 in amino acids: CASSNTGADTQYF. In nucleotides, the CDR3 is TGTGCCAGCAGCAATACAGGGGCGGATACGCAGTATTTT.

This rearrangement joins TRBV2 to TRBJ1-4; 7 bases fit TRBD1. The CDR3 contains 15 residues. Germline-derived CDR1 and CDR2 are SNHLY and FYNNEI. V was clipped by 0 bases and J by 8 bases; unmatched bases: 6. The CDR3 sequence is CASSEASGRGEKLFF. The CDR3 region has the DNA TGTGCCAGCAGTGAAGCGAGCGGCAGGGGGGAAAAACTGTTTTTT.

The rearrangement joins TRBV4-1 to TRBJ2-2; tentatively, D is TRBD2 (5 bases). The CDR3 length is 15 residues. V was cut by 1 base and J by 4 bases, with 10 bases left in between. Germline loops: CDR1 MGHRA, CDR2 YSYEKL. CDR3 sequence reads: CASSQAGGATGELFF. CDR3 coding DNA: TGCGCCAGCAGCCAAGCAGGAGGAGCCACCGGGGAGCTGTTTTTT.